This passage covers 32 T cell receptor beta chains from one sample sequenced in a study of early T cells in non-severe SARS-CoV-2 infection. Each CDR3 protein gets one entry after TCRdb re-called the 5' RACE reads with MiXCR. The sample includes fewer than 100,000 distinct CDR3 sequences, around 10% seen only once; the top ten take about 4.5%. Specimen: whole blood. The receptors originated from an adult who was a healthcare worker with PCR-confirmed SARS-CoV-2 infection or an uninfected control (not recorded which).

At least ten counts were recorded for this clonotype. The rearrangement links TRBV7-8 to TRBJ1-5; weak D call: TRBD1 (5 bases). The CDR3 runs to 16 residues. Germline CDR1 SGHVS, CDR2 FQNEAQ. With 1 base removed from V and 0 bases from J, the gap between germline ends came to 10 bases. The CDR3 reads CASSLVGGTSNQPQHF. The DNA for the CDR3 is TGTGCCAGCAGCTTAGTTGGGGGAACTAGCAATCAGCCCCAGCATTTT. The entire variable domain, with the rest obtained from reference TRBV7-8 and TRBJ1-5, is as follows: GAGVSQSPRYKVAKRGQDVALRCDPISGHVSLFWYQQALGQGPEFLTYFQNEAQLDKSGLPSDRFFAERPEGSVSTLKIQRTQQEDSAVYLCASSLVGGTSNQPQHFGDGTRLSIL.

The chain carries TRBV29-1 and TRBJ1-1, with D uncertain. Deletions cut 7 bases from V and 1 base from J, with 7 bases between. CDR3 size: 11 residues. From germline, CDR1 is SQVTM and CDR2 ANQGSEA. CDR3 region: CSGTKNTEAFF. The DNA of the CDR3 is TGCAGCGGAACAAAGAACACTGAAGCTTTCTTT.

There are many counts of this clonotype. J is TRBJ1-3 and V is TRBV30; D is uncertain. Germline assignment: CDR1 GTSNPN and CDR2 SVGIG (reference sequence). V was cut by 0 bases and J by 0 bases, with 6 bases left in between. The CDR3 runs to 14 residues. CDR3 nucleotide sequence: TGTGCCTGGAGTGTTGGGGTCTCTGGAAACACCATATATTTT. Translated: CAWSVGVSGNTIYF.

The rearrangement joins TRBV10-3 to TRBJ2-5; a weak D match, TRBD2 (6 bases). The CDR3 sequence is 14 residues long. V lost 2 bases and J 3 bases, leaving 10 bases between the germline ends. The V gene's germline CDR1 is ENHRY and CDR2 SYGVKD. The CDR3 DNA sequence: TGTGCCATCAGTGAGGGGTTAGCGGAAGAGACCCAGTACTTC. It specifies CAISEGLAEETQYF.

This clonotype appeared many times. This chain joins TRBV7-9 and TRBJ2-7, with a tentative D call TRBD2 (5 bases). In germline, CDR1 is SEHNR, CDR2 FQNEAQ (reference sequence). V was trimmed by 3 bases and J by 0 bases, leaving 12 bases between them. CDR3 size: 15 residues. In DNA, the CDR3 is TGTGCCAGCAGCTTCATCCCTGGGAGCTCCTACGAGCAGTACTTC. Translation: CASSFIPGSSYEQYF.

The sample holds a few counts of this clonotype. This sequence joins TRBV10-3 and TRBJ2-3; TRBD1 might be the D (5 bases). This CDR3 comprises 14 residues. CDR1 is ENHRY and CDR2 is SYGVKD in the germline V gene. V was cut by 8 bases and J by 2 bases, with 14 bases left in between. CDR3 sequence: CAIGAGSTTDTQYF. The CDR3 DNA is TGTGCCATCGGGGCAGGGTCGACCACAGATACGCAGTATTTT.

This sequence joins TRBV7-8 and TRBJ2-7; 12 nucleotides align to TRBD2. The V and J ends lost 1 base and 7 bases, in that order; junction bases with no gene match: 2. The germline V gene has CDR1 SGHVS and CDR2 FQNEAQ. The CDR3 has 14 amino acids. This CDR3 reads CASSLELAGGEQYF. CDR3 sequence (DNA): TGTGCCAGCAGCTTAGAACTAGCGGGGGGTGAGCAGTACTTC.

This clonotype occurred a few times. The rearrangement joins TRBV3-1 to TRBJ1-1; 9 bases are a match to TRBD1. The junction had 1 base not matched to a gene; V was cut back by 6 bases and J by 8 bases. The CDR3 has 11 amino acids. Germline values: CDR1 LGHDT, CDR2 YNNKEL (reference sequence). The CDR3 here is CASRGTGEAFF. The CDR3 region has the DNA TGTGCCAGCAGGGGGACAGGGGAAGCTTTCTTT.

This clonotype was counted only a few times. J is TRBJ1-5 and V is TRBV6-2 or TRBV6-3; a weak D match, TRBD1 (6 bases). The CDR3 extends over 15 amino acids. Germline V lookup: CDR1 MNHEY, CDR2 SVGEGT. V gave up 0 bases and J gave up 7 bases, with 13 bases separating them. In DNA form, the CDR3 reads TGTGCCAGCAGTTACTCGGGGGGGCCGGGACAGCCCCAGCATTTT. Its protein product is CASSYSGGPGQPQHF.

V and J are TRBV12-3 or TRBV12-4 and TRBJ1-2, with a weak D call TRBD1 (5 bases). V lost 2 bases and J lost 5, with 9 bases in between. This CDR3 spans 13 amino acids. The chain's CDR3 is CASSLLQVYGYTF. CDR3 sequence (DNA): TGTGCCAGCAGTTTATTACAGGTGTATGGCTACACCTTC.

In its sample, this clonotype was seen many times. This sequence joins TRBV7-6 and TRBJ2-5, with 11 bases matching TRBD2. V lost 3 bases and J lost 1; bases outside the gene matches: 7. CDR3 length: 17 residues. Germline values: CDR1 SGHVS, CDR2 FNYEAQ. CDR3 DNA sequence: TGTGCCAGCAGCTTCGTCGGGCTAGCGGGGGGCCAAGAGACCCAGTACTTC. The encoded protein is CASSFVGLAGGQETQYF.

V and J are TRBV6-5 and TRBJ2-6; D gene uncertain. V was clipped by 6 bases and J by 0 bases, with 9 bases between them. Germline loops: CDR1 MNHEY, CDR2 SVGAGI. The CDR3 length is 15 residues. DNA for the CDR3: TGTGCCAGCAGCTCCATGTTCTCTGGGGCCAACGTCCTGACTTTC. Protein: CASSSMFSGANVLTF.

This clonotype was detected ten times or more. The rearrangement uses TRBV18 and TRBJ2-7; D may be TRBD2 (6 bases). This CDR3 spans 12 amino acids. V lost 3 bases and J lost 7, with 10 bases in between. The V gene's germline CDR1 is KGHSH and CDR2 LQKENI. This chain's CDR3 is CASSPGGLEQYF. For the CDR3, the DNA is TGTGCCAGCTCACCCGGAGGGTTAGAGCAGTACTTC.

This clonotype was observed many times. The rearrangement links TRBV11-2 to TRBJ2-5, with 10 bases aligning to TRBD2. The J segment lost 3 bases and the V segment lost 5 bases, leaving 6 bases of the junction unmatched. Looked up from germline, CDR1 is SGHAT and CDR2 is FQNNGV. CDR3 length equals 15 residues. For the CDR3, the DNA is TGTGCCAGCAGCCGGGGACTAGCGCAAAAAGAGACCCAGTACTTC. Its translation is CASSRGLAQKETQYF.

This clonotype was observed at least ten times. The rearrangement uses TRBV9 and TRBJ2-3, with D perhaps matching TRBD1 (5 bases). Germline CDR1 reads SGDLS; CDR2 reads YYNGEE. Trimming took off 0 bases at V and 5 bases at J, with 13 bases between the two ends. The CDR3 spans 15 residues. CDR3 sequence: CASSVDQGLVDTQYF. The CDR3 DNA follows: TGTGCCAGCAGCGTAGACCAGGGTCTTGTAGATACGCAGTATTTT. Full variable domain (missing parts from reference TRBV9 and TRBJ2-3): DSGVTQTPKHLITATGQRVTLRCSPRSGDLSVYWYQQSLDQGLQFLIQYYNGEERAKGNILERFSAQQFPDLHSELNLSSLELGDSALYFCASSVDQGLVDTQYFGPGTRLTVL.

Only a few counts were recorded for this clonotype. This chain links TRBV12-3 or TRBV12-4 with TRBJ2-3; 7 bases line up with TRBD1. The J segment lost 0 bases and the V segment lost 5 bases, leaving 8 bases of the junction unmatched. The CDR3 extends over 16 amino acids. CDR3 sequence (DNA): TGTGCCAGCAGTCAGGGGACAGCTACCAGCACAGATACGCAGTATTTT. Encoded protein: CASSQGTATSTDTQYF.

The chain is built from TRBV12-3 or TRBV12-4 and TRBJ1-1, with 7 bases aligning to TRBD1. The CDR3 totals 15 residues. V lost 5 bases, J lost 0 bases, and 6 bases stayed unmatched. CDR3 in DNA: TGTGCCAGCAGTCCGCGGGACAGCATGAACACTGAAGCTTTCTTT. The encoded protein is CASSPRDSMNTEAFF.

This clonotype appeared many times. The rearrangement uses TRBV5-6 and TRBJ1-5; 9 bases match TRBD1. Germline loops: CDR1 SGHDT, CDR2 YYEEEE. CDR3 length equals 14 residues. With V trimmed by 5 bases and J by 4 bases, 4 bases remained unmatched. The CDR3 DNA reads TGTGCCAGCAGTCATGGACAGGGGAATCAGCCCCAGCATTTT. Protein: CASSHGQGNQPQHF.

This clonotype was seen a handful of times. The J gene is TRBJ2-1, the V gene TRBV9; D gene unclear. The CDR3 has 14 residues. Trimming shortened V by 0 bases and J by 0 bases, and 4 bases separated the two germline ends. CDR1 is SGDLS and CDR2 is YYNGEE in the germline V gene. CDR3 amino acids: CASSVVDSYNEQFF. The CDR3 DNA reads as TGTGCCAGCAGCGTAGTTGACTCCTACAATGAGCAGTTCTTC.

This clonotype was seen more than once but under ten times. The rearrangement links TRBV6-5 to TRBJ1-1; D gene ambiguous. The CDR3 is 15 amino acids. V was clipped by 5 bases and J by 0 bases, with 13 bases between them. Germline CDR1 reads MNHEY; CDR2 reads SVGAGI. This CDR3 reads CASSTVAGMNTEAFF. The CDR3 coding sequence is TGTGCCAGCAGTACTGTTGCTGGAATGAACACTGAAGCTTTCTTT.

This clonotype showed up many times. The V and J genes are TRBV5-1 and TRBJ2-1; D gene unclear. V lost 0 bases, J lost 5 bases, and 6 bases lay in between. Per the germline V gene, CDR1 is SGHRS and CDR2 is YFSETQ. CDR3 size: 13 residues. The CDR3 loop is CASSLAADNEQFF. The DNA of the CDR3 is TGCGCCAGCAGCTTGGCCGCGGACAATGAGCAGTTCTTC.

Turning to this clonotype: One junction end does not reproduce the germline sequence, and a read error may be involved. The V and J genes are TRBV7-2 and TRBJ1-3; no definite D call. Germline V CDR1 and CDR2: SGHTA, FQGNSA. The CDR3 extends over 14 amino acids. In DNA, the CDR3 is TGTGCCAGCGGCTTAGACCCCTCTGAAAACACCATATATTTT. Translating gives CASGLDPSENTIYF.

The chain recombines TRBV5-4 with TRBJ2-2; D is perhaps TRBD1 (5 bases). Germline V gene data show CDR1 as SGHNT and CDR2 as YYREEE (reference sequence). The CDR3 is made up of 14 amino acids. V lost 9 bases and J 5 bases, leaving 17 bases between the germline ends. Here the CDR3 DNA reads TGTGCCACAGAATCGCAGGGTAGAACCGGGGAGCTGTTTTTT. As protein: CATESQGRTGELFF.

The rearrangement joins TRBV7-8 to TRBJ1-5, with TRBD1 matching over 7 bases. Unmatched junction bases numbered 14, after V lost 7 bases and J lost 2 bases. CDR3 length: 17 amino acids. Germline CDR1 is SGHVS and CDR2 is FQNEAQ. The CDR3 region has the DNA TGTGCCAGCAAGCAAGCTCCAGGGGGACGGGGCAATCAGCCCCAGCATTTT. Amino acids: CASKQAPGGRGNQPQHF.

This chain joins TRBV4-2 and TRBJ1-2; TRBD1 is a possible D gene (5 bases). With 0 bases removed from V and 6 bases from J, the gap between germline ends came to 11 bases. There are 14 residues in the CDR3. CDR1 and CDR2 (germline): LGHNA, YNFKEQ. CDR3 loop: CASSQEQAGDGYTF. CDR3 coding DNA: TGTGCCAGCAGCCAAGAACAGGCGGGGGATGGCTACACCTTC.

V gene TRBV7-9 combines with J gene TRBJ1-2, with 9 bases that match TRBD1. J was trimmed by 4 bases and V by 5 bases; bases with no gene match: 5. The CDR3 length is 14 residues. The germline V gene encodes CDR1 SEHNR and CDR2 FQNEAQ (reference sequence). CDR3 DNA: TGTGCCAGCAGCGATGGACAGGGGCGCTATGGCTACACCTTC. Residues: CASSDGQGRYGYTF.

CDR3 protein: CSAAGTNRNEQFF. CDR3 in DNA: TGCAGTGCGGCCGGGACTAACCGCAATGAGCAGTTCTTC. The chain couples TRBV20-1 to TRBJ2-1; 7 nucleotides align to TRBD2. CDR3 length equals 13 residues. The V gene's germline CDR1 is DFQATT and CDR2 SNEGSKA (reference sequence). With 6 bases clipped from V and 6 bases from J, the junction kept 8 bases outside the gene matches.

The rearrangement uses TRBV5-6 and TRBJ2-6; the match to TRBD1 covers 9 bases. Germline V gene sequence: CDR1 SGHDT, CDR2 YYEEEE. The CDR3 consists of 18 residues. Losses at the gene ends were 1 base for V and 3 bases for J; bases not matched to a gene: 8. CDR3 DNA: TGTGCCAGCAGCTTGCCCCGGGACAGGGAGCGTGGGGCCAACGTCCTGACTTTC. Its protein product is CASSLPRDRERGANVLTF.

This chain uses TRBV6-2 or TRBV6-3 with TRBJ2-1; 8 bases fit TRBD1. The CDR3 is 18 residues long. Losses at the gene ends were 2 bases for V and 2 bases for J; bases not matched to a gene: 11. Germline V gene lookup returns CDR1 MNHEY and CDR2 SVGEGT. The CDR3 region has the DNA TGTGCCAGCAGTTACATACCAGGACAGGGCAATACCTACAATGAGCAGTTCTTC. It yields the protein CASSYIPGQGNTYNEQFF.

The sample holds many counts of this clonotype. The chain uses TRBV10-3 and TRBJ1-2; no definite D call. Germline V gene data show CDR1 as ENHRY and CDR2 as SYGVKD. The CDR3 is made up of 15 amino acids. V lost 0 bases to trimming and J lost 2 bases, with 10 bases between them. The CDR3 protein is CAISESLAGNYGYTF. The DNA for the CDR3 is TGTGCCATCAGTGAGTCGTTAGCGGGGAACTATGGCTACACCTTC.

This clonotype has a count of ten or more. Here the CDR3 reads CSVERGNTEAFF. CDR3 nucleotide sequence: TGCAGCGTTGAAAGGGGGAACACTGAAGCTTTCTTT. The chain employs TRBV29-1 and TRBJ1-1; possible D gene TRBD1, 5 bases. This CDR3 is 12 amino acids long. CDR1 is SQVTM, CDR2 ANQGSEA, per germline. Between the trimmed V and J ends, which lost 2 bases and 1 base, there was a span of 5 bases. The full variable domain, completed using reference TRBV29-1 and TRBJ1-1, is SAVISQKPSRDICQRGTSLTIQCQVDSQVTMMFWYRQQPGQSLTLIATANQGSEATYESGFVIDKFPISRPNLTFSTLTVSNMSPEDSSIYLCSVERGNTEAFFGQGTRLTVV.

The gene calls are TRBV24-1 and TRBJ2-2; 11 bases fit TRBD2. Per germline, CDR1 KGHDR and CDR2 SFDVKD. The CDR3 extends over 18 amino acids. Unmatched junction bases numbered 4, after V lost 2 bases and J lost 0 bases. Here the CDR3 DNA reads TGTGCCACCAGTGATTCACTAGCGGGGGCGACGAACACCGGGGAGCTGTTTTTT. Translated, it gives CATSDSLAGATNTGELFF.